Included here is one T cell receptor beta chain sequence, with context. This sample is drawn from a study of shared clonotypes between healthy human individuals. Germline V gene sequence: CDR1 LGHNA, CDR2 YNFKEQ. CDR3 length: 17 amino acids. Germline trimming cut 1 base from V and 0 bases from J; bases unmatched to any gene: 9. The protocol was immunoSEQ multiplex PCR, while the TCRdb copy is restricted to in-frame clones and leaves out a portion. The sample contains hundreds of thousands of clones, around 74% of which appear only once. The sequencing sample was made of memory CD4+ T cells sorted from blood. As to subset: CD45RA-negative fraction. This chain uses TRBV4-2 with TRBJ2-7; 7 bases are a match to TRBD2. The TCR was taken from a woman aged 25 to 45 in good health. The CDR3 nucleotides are TGTGCCAGCAGCCAAGTTCCCCTAGCGGATAGCTCCTACGAGCAGTACTTC. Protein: CASSQVPLADSSYEQYF.